This section outlines one TCR beta chain sequence together with its context. Its antigen is undetermined. The data were taken from a study of graft-versus-host responses after intestinal transplantation. General study results and limits: Recipient marrow contained GvH clones, some of which appeared first in ileum or blood.

Repertoires were generated with immunoSEQ multiplex PCR, while TCRdb's copy carries only in-frame clones and drops some. The sample lists some 90,000 clones, 80% to 95% seen once, with roughly 0.31% in the top ten. Germline lookup yields CDR1 MNHEY and CDR2 SVGAGI. The CDR3 consists of 14 residues. The germline V and J ends were trimmed by 7 bases and 2 bases, with 15 bases remaining between them. The sample consisted of unstimulated CD4+ T cells sorted from spleen or lymph node cells, taken before intestinal transplant. The receptor was derived from a human donor who received an intestinal transplant. The rearrangement uses TRBV6-5 and TRBJ2-7; D remains unclear. In DNA form, the CDR3 reads TGTGCCAGCAAGGGCCCAGACCAAGCCTACGAGCAGTACTTC. This gives the protein CASKGPDQAYEQYF.